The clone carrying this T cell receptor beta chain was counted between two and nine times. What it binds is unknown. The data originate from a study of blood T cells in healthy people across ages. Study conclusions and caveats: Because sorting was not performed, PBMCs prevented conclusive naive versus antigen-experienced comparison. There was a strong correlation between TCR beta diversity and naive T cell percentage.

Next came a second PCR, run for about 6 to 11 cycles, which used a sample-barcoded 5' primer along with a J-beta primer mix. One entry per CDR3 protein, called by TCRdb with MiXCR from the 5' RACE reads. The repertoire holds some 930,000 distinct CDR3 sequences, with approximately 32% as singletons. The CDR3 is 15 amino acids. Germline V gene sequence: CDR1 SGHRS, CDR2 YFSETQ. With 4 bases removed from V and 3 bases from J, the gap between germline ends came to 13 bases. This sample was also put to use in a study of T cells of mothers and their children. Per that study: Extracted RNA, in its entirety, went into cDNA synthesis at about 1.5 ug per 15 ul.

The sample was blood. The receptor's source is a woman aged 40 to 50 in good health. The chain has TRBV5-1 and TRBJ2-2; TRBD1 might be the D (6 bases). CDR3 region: CASSNTGLDTGELFF. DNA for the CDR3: TGCGCCAGCAGCAACACAGGGTTGGACACCGGGGAGCTGTTTTTT.